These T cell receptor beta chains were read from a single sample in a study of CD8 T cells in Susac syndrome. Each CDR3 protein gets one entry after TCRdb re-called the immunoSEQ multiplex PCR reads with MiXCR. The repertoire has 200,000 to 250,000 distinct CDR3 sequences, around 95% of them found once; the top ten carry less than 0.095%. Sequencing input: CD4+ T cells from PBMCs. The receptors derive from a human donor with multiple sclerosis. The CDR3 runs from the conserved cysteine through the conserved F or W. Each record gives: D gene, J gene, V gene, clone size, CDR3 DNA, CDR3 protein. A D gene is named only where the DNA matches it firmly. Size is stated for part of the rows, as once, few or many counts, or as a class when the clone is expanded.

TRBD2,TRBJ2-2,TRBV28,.,TGTGCCAGCACGTTGACTAGCGTTGCCGGGGAGCTGTTTTTT,CASTLTSVAGELFF
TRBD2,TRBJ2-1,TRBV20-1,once,TGCAGTGCTAGAGCCCTCTTGTCGCGGGAGGCCCGATTCCATGAGCAGTTCTTC,CSARALLSREARFHEQFF
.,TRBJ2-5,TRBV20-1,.,TGCAGCGGGTACGGGGGGCCTCAAGAGACCCAGTACTTC,CSGYGGPQETQYF
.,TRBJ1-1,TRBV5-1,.,TGCGCCAGCAGCTTGCGGGTTTTCACTGAAGCTTTCTTT,CASSLRVFTEAFF
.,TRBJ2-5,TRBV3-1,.,TGTGCCAGCAGCCAAGGGTGGTTTGAGGGGATCGGGGAGACCCAGTACTTC,CASSQGWFEGIGETQYF
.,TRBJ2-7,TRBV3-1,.,TGTGCCAGCAGCCAAGATTACCGGGAGCAGTACTTC,CASSQDYREQYF
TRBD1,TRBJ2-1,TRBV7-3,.,TGTGCCAGCAGCTCGACAGGGGGCAATGAGCAGTTCTTC,CASSSTGGNEQFF
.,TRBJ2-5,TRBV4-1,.,TGCGCCAGCAGCCAAGCGGGACACCGCCGAGAGACCCAGTACTTC,CASSQAGHRRETQYF
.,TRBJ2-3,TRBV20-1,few,TGCAGTGCTAGGGGCAGCACAGATACGCAGTATTTT,CSARGSTDTQYF
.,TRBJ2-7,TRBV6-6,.,TGTGCCAGCATCCAATCACCGGGCAGGGGAACCTACGAGCAGTACTTC,CASIQSPGRGTYEQYF
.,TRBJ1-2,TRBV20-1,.,TGCAGTGCTGCCCTCTGGGGGGATGATGGCTACACCTTC,CSAALWGDDGYTF
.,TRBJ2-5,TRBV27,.,TGTGCCAGCAGTCACGGACGCGGCCAAGAGACCCAGTACTTC,CASSHGRGQETQYF
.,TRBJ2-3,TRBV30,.,TGTGCCTGGACTCAAAAAGGGGGGTACACAGATACGCAGTATTTT,CAWTQKGGYTDTQYF
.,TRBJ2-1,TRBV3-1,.,TGTGCCAGCAGCCGCCGGGGGGCCCATAATGAGCAGTTCTTC,CASSRRGAHNEQFF
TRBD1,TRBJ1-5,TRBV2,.,TGTGCCAGCAGTATGGACAGGGGCAGGCAGCCCCAGCATTTT,CASSMDRGRQPQHF
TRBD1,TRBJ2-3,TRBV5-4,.,TGTGCCAGCATCTTGACAGGGGGCGAGGGAGATACGCAGTATTTT,CASILTGGEGDTQYF
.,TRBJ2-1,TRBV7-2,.,TGTGCCAGCAGCTTAGTGGCTGGGGATGAGCAGTTCTTC,CASSLVAGDEQFF
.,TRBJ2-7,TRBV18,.,TGTGCCAGCTCACCAAGGGACATCAGCTACGAGCAGTACTTC,CASSPRDISYEQYF
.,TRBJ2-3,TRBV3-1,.,TGTGCCAGCAGTCGAAATAGAGATACGCAGTATTTT,CASSRNRDTQYF
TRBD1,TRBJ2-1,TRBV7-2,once,TGTGCCAGCAGCGCAACGACAGGGGGGGGCAATGAGCAGTTCTTC,CASSATTGGGNEQFF
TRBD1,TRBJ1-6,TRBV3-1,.,TGTGCCAGCCGCGGGACAGGGGATTCACCCCTCCACTTT,CASRGTGDSPLHF
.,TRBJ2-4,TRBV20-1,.,TGCAGTACCACTACCGGACAGATTCAGTACTTC,CSTTTGQIQYF
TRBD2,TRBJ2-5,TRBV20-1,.,TGCAGTGCTAGAGATCCTAGCGGGATCGCGGAGACCCAGTACTTC,CSARDPSGIAETQYF
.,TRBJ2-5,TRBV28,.,TGTGCCAGCAGTTACCGGGCACGGGGGGAGACCCAGTACTTC,CASSYRARGETQYF
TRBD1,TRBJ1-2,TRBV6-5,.,TGTGCCAGCAGTTACGCCCAGGGGGCAGGGGACTATGGCTACACCTTC,CASSYAQGAGDYGYTF